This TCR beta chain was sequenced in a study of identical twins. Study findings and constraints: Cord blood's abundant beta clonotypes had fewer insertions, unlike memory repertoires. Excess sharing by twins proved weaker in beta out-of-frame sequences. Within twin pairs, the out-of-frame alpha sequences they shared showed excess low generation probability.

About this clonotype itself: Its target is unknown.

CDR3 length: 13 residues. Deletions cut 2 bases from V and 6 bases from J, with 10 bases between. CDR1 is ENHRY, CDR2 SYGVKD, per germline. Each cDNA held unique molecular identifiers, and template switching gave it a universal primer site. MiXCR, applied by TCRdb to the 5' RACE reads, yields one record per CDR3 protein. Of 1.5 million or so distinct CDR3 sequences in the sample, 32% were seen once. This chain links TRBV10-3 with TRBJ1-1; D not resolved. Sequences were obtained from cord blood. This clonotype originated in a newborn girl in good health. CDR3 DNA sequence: TGTGCCATCAGTGAGGGGGATTACGCTGAAGCTTTCTTT. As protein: CAISEGDYAEAFF.